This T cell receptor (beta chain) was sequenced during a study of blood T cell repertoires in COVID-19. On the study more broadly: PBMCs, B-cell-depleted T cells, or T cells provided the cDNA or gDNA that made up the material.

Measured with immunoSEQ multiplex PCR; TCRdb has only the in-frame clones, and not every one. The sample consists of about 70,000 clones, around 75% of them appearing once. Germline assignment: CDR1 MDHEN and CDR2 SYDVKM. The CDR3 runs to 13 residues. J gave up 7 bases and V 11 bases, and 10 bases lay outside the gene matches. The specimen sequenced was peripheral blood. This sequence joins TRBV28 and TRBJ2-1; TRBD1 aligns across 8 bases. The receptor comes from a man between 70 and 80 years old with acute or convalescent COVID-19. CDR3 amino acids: CAHSGTGGNEQFF. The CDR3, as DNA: TGTGCCCATTCAGGGACAGGAGGGAATGAGCAGTTCTTC.